This T cell receptor (beta chain) comes out of a study of blood T cell repertoires in COVID-19 (dated by TCRdb to the early 2020s). Describing the broader study: Samples covering the acute and convalescent phases of COVID-19 were provided by collaborators in the United States, Italy and Spain. The repertoires were released in a freely available public database intended as a resource for research on the immune response to SARS-CoV-2. The samples were drawn from the first 160 participants of the ongoing ImmuneRACE study and from 1,254 subjects provided by 6 global collaborators. Where available, HLA class I and class II types were obtained from metadata supplied by the sample provider rather than from assay-based typing. Sample metadata almost always included a de-identified subject ID, COVID-19 status, age in years and sex. Deeply sampled blood TCRbeta repertoires from subjects exposed to, actively infected with, or recovered from COVID-19 were included in the dataset. The prospective study material was composed of cDNA or gDNA derived from T cells, B-cell-depleted T cells, or PBMCs.

As encoded in the germline V gene, CDR1 is KGHSH while CDR2 is LQKENI. A distance of 23 bases separates the germline ends of V and J, which lose 6 bases and 6 bases respectively. The CDR3 measures 17 amino acids from cysteine to phenylalanine. The sequence is cut down to CDR3 DNA, 51 bases in frame from base 1. The collaborating institutions used their own protocols to collect whole blood in K2EDTA tubes. For TCRbeta analysis, collaborators shipped samples as frozen whole blood, isolated PBMCs, or DNA extracted from either of those sample types. TCRbeta CDR3 regions were amplified from genomic DNA by means of the immunoSEQ Assay, a bias-controlled multiplex PCR. Processing in the source paper ran as follows. The number of nucleated cells in each sample was estimated by amplification of reference gene primers within the assay. To quantify the absolute abundance of each unique TCRbeta CDR3 rearrangement, sequence reads were collapsed and filtered. For each sample, productive Simpson clonality was calculated by taking the square root of Simpson's diversity index across productive rearrangements. TCRdb mirrors the immuneACCESS table, restricted to in-frame sequences. Some clones are absent from its copies; in checked studies, under half trace to an unresolved V gene, and the reason for the others is unknown. That table furnishes V, J and clone size, whereas the DNA furnished D and trimming. Recorded for this sample are some 190,000 clones; 85% of them occurred a single time. The top ten clonotypes cover 6.5% to 9% of the sample.

Points on this clone: Its antigen target is currently unknown. Base qualities were left out, and no much larger clone turns up one base away.

Points the paper makes about the study in general: How much clinical and demographic metadata was included differed by source and by participant, and the metadata was provided uncurated.

Here the chain combines TRBV18 and TRBJ2-2; the D segment could be TRBD2, given 6 matching bases. What was sequenced was peripheral blood. The source of this sequence is a woman in her fifties or sixties with acute or convalescent COVID-19. The nucleotide sequence is given as TGTGCCAGCTCCCCCCTCGGGCTTCGGGAGCTTTCCGGGGAGCTGTTTTTT. This translates into CASSPLGLRELSGELFF. Joined to the reference TRBV18 and TRBJ2-2 proteins, this CDR3 gives the full variable domain: NAGVMQNPRHLVRRRGQEARLRCSPMKGHSHVYWYRQLPEEGLKFMVYLQKENIIDESGMPKERFSAEFPKEGPSILRIQQVVRGDSAAYFCASSPLGLRELSGELFFGEGSRLTVL.